These 11 T cell receptor beta chains originate from one sample sequenced in a study of early T cells in non-severe SARS-CoV-2 infection. In TCRdb, the 5' RACE reads were re-called with MiXCR into one record per CDR3 protein. Among about 64,000 distinct CDR3 sequences, around 14% were seen once, and the ten largest hold around 3.9%. The sequencing sample was made of whole blood. These receptors were taken from an adult who was a healthcare worker with PCR-confirmed SARS-CoV-2 infection or an uninfected control (not recorded which).

The sample holds a few counts of this clonotype. The rearrangement joins TRBV27 to TRBJ1-2; the D gene is possibly TRBD1 (5 bases). The V gene lost 3 bases and the J gene lost 6 bases, with 14 bases spanning the gap. The CDR3 runs to 14 residues. CDR1 is MNHEY and CDR2 is SMNVEV in the germline V gene (reference sequence). This CDR3 is CASSFPGTANGYTF. As DNA, the CDR3 is TGTGCCAGCAGTTTCCCCGGGACTGCCAATGGCTACACCTTC.

This clonotype was seen a handful of times. This chain joins TRBV11-2 and TRBJ2-5, with D perhaps matching TRBD1 or TRBD2 (5 bases each). Trimming cost V 5 bases and J 3 bases, with 13 bases left between them. The length of the CDR3 is 14 residues. Per the germline V gene, CDR1 is SGHAT and CDR2 is FQNNGV. The CDR3 here is CASSPPGRKETQYF. CDR3 nucleotides: TGTGCCAGCAGCCCCCCGGGACGGAAAGAGACCCAGTACTTC.

A few counts support this clonotype. The rearrangement uses TRBV29-1 and TRBJ1-2; D is uncertain. CDR1 and CDR2 from the germline V gene are SQVTM and ANQGSEA. Trimming shortened V by 2 bases and J by 4 bases, and 5 bases separated the two germline ends. The CDR3 loop spans 11 amino acids. The CDR3 DNA sequence: TGCAGCGTTGAACAGTTCTATGGCTACACCTTC. Protein sequence: CSVEQFYGYTF.

This clonotype was seen only a few times. The chain combines TRBV5-1 with TRBJ1-1, with unresolved D. Germline assignment: CDR1 SGHRS and CDR2 YFSETQ. This CDR3 spans 14 amino acids. V was trimmed by 1 base and J by 1 base, leaving 8 bases between them. The DNA for the CDR3 is TGCGCCAGCAGCTTGCTCGCGGAGAACACTGAAGCTTTCTTT. Residues: CASSLLAENTEAFF.

This clonotype was detected many times. V usage is TRBV5-1 and J usage is TRBJ2-1; the D gene is possibly TRBD2 (6 bases). Germline V gene sequence: CDR1 SGHRS, CDR2 YFSETQ. Between the trimmed V and J ends, which lost 0 bases and 12 bases, there was a span of 13 bases. The CDR3 is made up of 13 amino acids. CDR3 sequence: CASSLVAGTVQFF. For the CDR3, the DNA is TGCGCCAGCAGCTTGGTGGCGGGGACTGTGCAGTTCTTC.

The CDR3 nucleotides are TGCGCCAGCAGTATAGACATAACTAATGAAAAACTGTTTTTT. It translates to CASSIDITNEKLFF. J is TRBJ1-4 and V is TRBV5-1; D remains ambiguous. Germline CDR1 and CDR2: SGHRS and YFSETQ. The germline V and J ends were trimmed by 5 bases and 1 base, with 9 bases remaining between them. The CDR3 has 14 residues.

This chain uses TRBV7-6 with TRBJ1-6, with no clear D. Trimming took 1 base from V and 6 from J, leaving 10 bases between them. CDR3 length equals 15 residues. Germline V gene sequence: CDR1 SGHVS, CDR2 FNYEAQ. The CDR3 sequence: CASSLGVGPNSPLHF. The CDR3 bases are TGTGCCAGCAGCTTAGGGGTAGGCCCTAATTCACCCCTCCACTTT.

V is TRBV5-1 and J is TRBJ1-6; D gene uncertain. Looked up from germline, CDR1 is SGHRS and CDR2 is YFSETQ. The CDR3 totals 14 residues. The germline V and J ends were trimmed by 0 bases and 5 bases, with 6 bases remaining between them. CDR3 bases: TGCGCCAGCAGCTTGGAACGGGATAATTCACCCCTCCACTTT. This gives the protein CASSLERDNSPLHF.

The chain links TRBV9 to TRBJ1-1; no reliable D call. The V gene's germline CDR1 is SGDLS and CDR2 YYNGEE. The V and J ends lost 0 bases and 0 bases respectively, with 6 bases between them. The CDR3 length is 14 residues. CDR3 sequence reads: CASSVASVNTEAFF. CDR3 nucleotide sequence: TGTGCCAGCAGCGTAGCCTCGGTGAACACTGAAGCTTTCTTT.

This clonotype was recorded many times. The rearrangement uses TRBV27 and TRBJ2-3, with 8 bases lining up with TRBD1. CDR3 length equals 15 residues. V dropped 2 bases and J dropped 3; count of bases not matched to a gene: 4. Germline CDR1 and CDR2: MNHEY and SMNVEV (reference sequence). For the CDR3, the DNA is TGTGCCAGCAGTTTACGGACAGGGAGAACAGATACGCAGTATTTT. Its translation: CASSLRTGRTDTQYF.

V is TRBV9 and J is TRBJ2-1; TRBD2 agrees at 10 bases. From germline, CDR1 is SGDLS and CDR2 YYNGEE. Trimming cost V 5 bases and J 4 bases; bases outside gene matches: 9. The length of the CDR3 is 16 residues. The CDR3 protein is CASSLPGSGGYNEQFF. CDR3 DNA: TGTGCCAGCAGTCTGCCGGGTAGCGGGGGGTACAATGAGCAGTTCTTC. The full variable domain, in which reference TRBV9 and TRBJ2-1 provide the parts outside the CDR3, is DSGVTQTPKHLITATGQRVTLRCSPRSGDLSVYWYQQSLDQGLQFLIQYYNGEERAKGNILERFSAQQFPDLHSELNLSSLELGDSALYFCASSLPGSGGYNEQFFGPGTRLTVL.